These T cell receptor beta chains were read from a single sample in a study of blood T cells in healthy people across ages. TCRdb itself ran the 5' RACE reads through MiXCR, one entry per CDR3 protein. Of approximately 940,000 distinct CDR3 sequences in the sample, 48% were seen once. The sequenced sample was blood. These receptor sequences come from a young man in good health. Each CDR3 is given with its conserved first and last residue. The D gene is left open where the match is weak. Some rows have no size entry. The others give once, few or many, or a class for an expanded clone.

cdr3_nt: TGCAGCGTTGGGGGACAGGGTTACACCGGGGAGCTGTTTTTT; cdr3_aa: CSVGGQGYTGELFF; v_call: TRBV29-1; j_call: TRBJ2-2; d_call: TRBD1; clone_size: few
cdr3_nt: TGTGCCAGCAGTTCACTAGCGGGGCCCTACGAGCAGTACTTC; cdr3_aa: CASSSLAGPYEQYF; v_call: TRBV6-6; j_call: TRBJ2-7; d_call: TRBD2; clone_size: NA
cdr3_nt: TGTGCCAGCACTCCTCTCCCGACTAGCGGGGGGTTCAGGGAGACCCAGTACTTC; cdr3_aa: CASTPLPTSGGFRETQYF; v_call: TRBV27; j_call: TRBJ2-5; d_call: TRBD2; clone_size: NA
cdr3_nt: TGCAGCGTTGAGCCGGGGACAGGGGCCTACGAGCAGTACTTC; cdr3_aa: CSVEPGTGAYEQYF; v_call: TRBV29-1; j_call: TRBJ2-7; d_call: TRBD1; clone_size: NA
cdr3_nt: TGCAGTGCTACGTACGGGCACCATGAGCAGTTCTTC; cdr3_aa: CSATYGHHEQFF; v_call: TRBV20-1; j_call: TRBJ2-1; d_call: NA; clone_size: NA
cdr3_nt: TGTGCCAGCAGCTTCCCGGGACAGGGGAAGGGAAATTCACCCCTCCACTTT; cdr3_aa: CASSFPGQGKGNSPLHF; v_call: TRBV7-2; j_call: TRBJ1-6; d_call: TRBD1; clone_size: NA
cdr3_nt: TGTGCCAGCAGCCAAGATCATTCAGGGGGCAATGACTACACCTTC; cdr3_aa: CASSQDHSGGNDYTF; v_call: TRBV3-1; j_call: TRBJ1-2; d_call: TRBD1; clone_size: few
cdr3_nt: TGCAGTGCTAGAGCCAGACAGGGGAATTCACCCCTCCACTTT; cdr3_aa: CSARARQGNSPLHF; v_call: TRBV20-1; j_call: TRBJ1-6; d_call: TRBD1; clone_size: NA
cdr3_nt: TGTGCCACCAGCGTCGGGACAGGGAGGGGTCAGCCCCAGCATTTT; cdr3_aa: CATSVGTGRGQPQHF; v_call: TRBV15; j_call: TRBJ1-5; d_call: TRBD1; clone_size: NA
cdr3_nt: TGTGCCAGCAGTCCTGACAGTACCGGGGAGCTGTTTTTT; cdr3_aa: CASSPDSTGELFF; v_call: TRBV12-3/TRBV12-4; j_call: TRBJ2-2; d_call: NA; clone_size: NA
cdr3_nt: TGCAGTGCTAGGGGGGGAACGGGAGCGGGGGGGACATTTAGCACAGATACGCAGTATTTT; cdr3_aa: CSARGGTGAGGTFSTDTQYF; v_call: TRBV20-1; j_call: TRBJ2-3; d_call: TRBD2; clone_size: few
cdr3_nt: TGTGCCTGGAGTCTACTAGCGGGGGGACAAGATACGCAGTATTTT; cdr3_aa: CAWSLLAGGQDTQYF; v_call: TRBV30; j_call: TRBJ2-3; d_call: TRBD2; clone_size: NA
cdr3_nt: TGTGCCAGCAGTTACCAGGGGGTGGGTCCCACTGAAGCTTTCTTT; cdr3_aa: CASSYQGVGPTEAFF; v_call: TRBV6-5; j_call: TRBJ1-1; d_call: TRBD1; clone_size: NA
cdr3_nt: TGTGCCAGCAGCTTACCAGGGTACCAAGAGACCCAGTACTTC; cdr3_aa: CASSLPGYQETQYF; v_call: TRBV7-2; j_call: TRBJ2-5; d_call: NA; clone_size: few
cdr3_nt: TGTGCCAGCAGCCAAGATCCTAGCGGGGACGAGCAGTACTTC; cdr3_aa: CASSQDPSGDEQYF; v_call: TRBV4-2; j_call: TRBJ2-7; d_call: TRBD2; clone_size: NA